This T cell receptor beta chain was observed in a study of T cell changes during pregnancy in multiple sclerosis (dated by TCRdb to 2018 to 2020). At the level of the whole study: The study looked at changes in the T cell repertoire across pregnancy in women with multiple sclerosis.

Library generation was performed with the immunoSEQ multiplex PCR assay. TCRdb took over this immuneACCESS table, retaining in-frame rearrangements with V and J assigned. Such tables are incomplete; in checked studies, under half of the missing clones stem from an unresolved V gene, and the remainder is unexplained. Within this sample are tens of thousands of clones, with more than 85% of them counted one time only. 2.5% to 3% of the sample goes to the ten largest clones. The CDR3 covers 14 residues, taking in both the cysteine and the phenylalanine. Just the 42-base CDR3 DNA is kept, in frame starting at base 1. For CDR1 and CDR2, the germline V gene (reference sequence) lists MNHNY and SVGAGI. V has 0 bases trimmed and J has 3 bases trimmed; junction bases matching no gene number 2. In the case of this clone: This receptor's antigen is unknown. No much larger clonotype is one base removed from it; base qualities were not supplied.

The receptor was derived from a female donor in good health, enrolled as a control in a pregnancy study. Rearrangement joined TRBV6-6 to TRBJ2-7, and 7 junction bases match TRBD1. Sequencing was performed on peripheral blood, taken in the third trimester of pregnancy. In nucleotides, the sequence is TGTGCCAGCAGTTACTCGTCAGGGGGCTACGAGCAGTACTTC. Translated, it reads CASSYSSGGYEQYF.